This T cell receptor (beta chain) was recorded in a study of T-cell memory formation after mild COVID-19. Notes on the study in general: Among contracting clones, CD4+ were mainly CM/EM and CD8+ enriched in EMRA.

Sample barcodes and UMIs were carried by the TCR alpha and TCR beta cDNA libraries that 5'RACE generated with constant-segment primers. TCRdb redid the calling of the 5' RACE reads with MiXCR, one entry per CDR3 protein. The repertoire holds approximately 99,000 distinct CDR3 sequences, with about 18% as singletons. The CDR3 has 21 residues. Germline loops: CDR1 SGHRS, CDR2 YFSETQ. V dropped 0 bases and J dropped 0; count of bases not matched to a gene: 15. Notes on this clonotype: Antigen unknown.

The sequenced material came from PBMCs or a T cell subset sorted from them (not recorded which). The sequence was collected from a man aged 18 to 35 who had mild COVID-19 (a few samples of this study predate the infection). Cell type and time point are not known. The chain carries TRBV5-1 and TRBJ2-5, with 12 bases aligning to TRBD2. CDR3 nucleotide sequence: TGCGCCAGCAGCTTGGCCCCTCCGCGCCTAGCGGGGGGGACGTACCAAGAGACCCAGTACTTC. Encoded protein: CASSLAPPRLAGGTYQETQYF.